What follows are 19 T cell receptor beta chains derived from one specimen sequenced in a study of technical replicates of blood from several donors. The assay was immunoSEQ multiplex PCR, and TCRdb's table has in-frame clones only and misses some. The sample lists tens of thousands of clones; around 92% were seen once. Sequenced sample: T cells isolated from PBMCs. The source of these receptors is a human donor in good health. Some clones in this sample may be carry-over from other donors' samples.

The chain has TRBV5-1 and TRBJ2-7, with TRBD2 matching over 8 bases. Germline V lookup: CDR1 SGHRS, CDR2 YFSETQ. The CDR3 has 14 residues. J lost 4 bases, V lost 5 bases, and 8 bases had no gene match. As DNA, the CDR3 is TGCGCCAGCAGGCCAAGCGGGAGTGGGTACGAGCAGTACTTC. This translates into CASRPSGSGYEQYF.

The chain recombines TRBV10-3 with TRBJ1-1; perhaps TRBD1 as D (5 bases). The CDR3 spans 15 residues. Per germline, CDR1 ENHRY and CDR2 SYGVKD. The ends were cut back, 3 bases at V and 4 bases at J, with 15 bases in the middle. The CDR3 reads CAISDEPRVGTEAFF. The CDR3 bases are TGTGCCATCAGTGATGAACCCAGGGTGGGCACTGAAGCTTTCTTT.

This clone was detected a few times. CDR3 coding DNA: TGTGCCAGCAAAGGGGGGGGACTTGCTGTGACTGAAGCTTTCTTT. Its translation is CASKGGGLAVTEAFF. The rearrangement joins TRBV5-4 to TRBJ1-1; a possible D gene is TRBD1 (6 bases). Germline lookup yields CDR1 SGHNT and CDR2 YYREEE (reference sequence). Trimming took off 6 bases at V and 5 bases at J, with 20 bases between the two ends. The CDR3 runs to 15 residues.

V gene TRBV6-5 combines with J gene TRBJ2-3; 9 bases agree with TRBD2. V gave up 6 bases and J gave up 4 bases; unmatched junction bases: 8. The CDR3 covers 15 residues. The V gene's germline CDR1 is MNHEY and CDR2 SVGAGI. Written as DNA, the CDR3 is TGTGCCAGCAGCCGTAGCGGGAGAGCGTCAGATACGCAGTATTTT. Protein: CASSRSGRASDTQYF.

This clone was detected only once. This chain connects TRBV29-1 to TRBJ2-3, with 12 bases lining up with TRBD1. The CDR3 contains 14 residues. The germline V gene has CDR1 SQVTM and CDR2 ANQGSEA. The junction had 6 bases not matched to a gene; V was cut back by 4 bases and J by 7 bases. This CDR3 is CSVGGGQGAHTQYF. The CDR3 DNA is TGCAGCGTTGGGGGGGGACAGGGGGCCCATACGCAGTATTTT.

The chain combines TRBV29-1 with TRBJ2-7, with D unresolved. Per germline, CDR1 SQVTM and CDR2 ANQGSEA. The CDR3 has 14 amino acids. V was pared by 4 bases and J by 6 bases, with 19 bases between. CDR3 loop: CSVAGLNKASEQYF. The CDR3 nucleotides read TGCAGCGTTGCCGGTCTCAACAAAGCTAGCGAGCAGTACTTC.

This chain links TRBV4-3 with TRBJ1-4; no clear D gene. This CDR3 has 16 amino acids. Germline V gene data show CDR1 as LGHNA and CDR2 as YSLEER. Trimming removed 1 base from V and 7 bases from J, with 16 bases in between. Here the CDR3 DNA reads TGCGCCAGCAGCCAAGCTGGGGAGGGAGTTCGTGAAAAACTGTTTTTT. Its protein is CASSQAGEGVREKLFF.

The V gene is TRBV7-9, the J gene TRBJ2-1, with 7 bases that match TRBD1. The germline V gene encodes CDR1 SEHNR and CDR2 FQNEAQ (reference sequence). Trimming at V came to 4 bases and at J to 7 bases, leaving 4 bases not matched to a gene. CDR3 size: 13 residues. This CDR3 is CASSSTGYNEQFF. The CDR3 DNA follows: TGTGCCAGCAGCTCGACAGGGTATAATGAGCAGTTCTTC.

The chain has TRBV21-1 and TRBJ1-1. TRBV21-1 is termed a pseudogene. The CDR3 runs 15 residues. DNA for the CDR3: TGTGCCAGCAGCAAAGAAGGGGGGGCGAACACTGAAGCTTTCTTT. Its translation: CASSKEGGANTEAFF.

V is TRBV11-2 and J is TRBJ2-1; a weak D match, TRBD2 (6 bases). The germline CDR1 and CDR2 sequences are SGHAT and FQNNGV. V was trimmed by 0 bases and J by 7 bases, leaving 13 bases between them. The CDR3 contains 15 residues. CDR3 region: CASSLDSGDLNEQFF. CDR3 DNA sequence: TGTGCCAGCAGCTTAGATAGCGGCGATCTAAATGAGCAGTTCTTC.

The rearrangement links TRBV9 to TRBJ2-3, with D unresolved. V gave up 4 bases and J gave up 0 bases, with 6 bases separating them. The germline V gene has CDR1 SGDLS and CDR2 YYNGEE. The CDR3 contains 13 residues. CDR3 amino acids: CASSQWSTDTQYF. CDR3 sequence (DNA): TGTGCCAGCAGCCAGTGGAGCACAGATACGCAGTATTTT.

This clone was observed a few times. The V and J genes are TRBV6-1 and TRBJ1-3; no clear D gene. CDR1 is MNHNS and CDR2 is SASEGT in the germline V gene. The ends were cut back, 1 base at V and 0 bases at J, with 7 bases in the middle. The CDR3 is made up of 15 amino acids. The CDR3 reads CASSEGHYSGNTIYF. For the CDR3, the DNA is TGTGCCAGCAGTGAAGGACATTACTCTGGAAACACCATATATTTT.

Only one count was recorded for this clone. This sequence joins TRBV2 and TRBJ2-2; 11 nucleotides align to TRBD2. The J segment lost 2 bases and the V segment lost 6 bases, leaving 5 bases of the junction unmatched. The CDR3 extends over 16 amino acids. Germline loops: CDR1 SNHLY, CDR2 FYNNEI. DNA of the CDR3: TGTGCCAGCAGACCCACTAGCGGGAGTAACACCGGGGAGCTGTTTTTT. It encodes CASRPTSGSNTGELFF.

The rearrangement joins TRBV5-6 to TRBJ2-3; weak D call: TRBD2 (5 bases). The V end was cut by 4 bases, the J end by 2 bases, with 17 bases between. The CDR3 is 16 amino acids. Per germline, CDR1 SGHDT and CDR2 YYEEEE. The CDR3 DNA reads TGTGCCAGCAGCCGGGCTAGCTACACACCCACAGATACGCAGTATTTT. It is translated as CASSRASYTPTDTQYF.

This clone was seen a single time. The chain carries TRBV11-2 and TRBJ1-2, with D hard to call. The CDR3 sequence is 12 residues long. V dropped 2 bases and J dropped 4 bases, with 5 bases sitting between them. The germline CDR1 and CDR2 sequences are SGHAT and FQNNGV. The CDR3, as DNA: TGTGCCAGCAGCTTATGGGCCTATGGCTACACCTTC. The encoded protein is CASSLWAYGYTF.

The chain has TRBV6-5 and TRBJ2-2, with a weak D call TRBD2 (6 bases). Germline V CDR1 and CDR2: MNHEY, SVGAGI. The CDR3 runs to 14 residues. V shed 6 bases and J shed 3 bases, with 11 bases lying between them. The CDR3 coding sequence is TGTGCCAGCAGGGAAGGAGGGGACACCGGGGAGCTGTTTTTT. Residues: CASREGGDTGELFF.

This chain links TRBV5-1 with TRBJ2-1; no clear D. The CDR3 runs 11 residues. Germline CDR1 reads SGHRS; CDR2 reads YFSETQ. V lost 3 bases, J lost 8 bases, and 6 bases lay in between. The CDR3 DNA sequence: TGCGCCAGCAGCTGGAGCGATGAGCAGTTCTTC. Translating gives CASSWSDEQFF.

The chain recombines TRBV21-1 with TRBJ1-5; the D call TRBD1 from the table was never checked on the DNA. TRBV21-1 is annotated as a pseudogene. The CDR3 covers 14 residues. For the CDR3, the DNA is TGTGCCAGCTCACAGGGGAGAAGCAATCAGCCCCAGCATTTT. It encodes CASSQGRSNQPQHF.

The chain recombines TRBV28 with TRBJ2-1, with 13 nucleotides matching TRBD2. CDR3 length equals 16 residues. Germline V gene lookup returns CDR1 MDHEN and CDR2 SYDVKM. The V segment lost 3 bases and the J segment 9 bases; nucleotides outside the gene matches: 8. The DNA of the CDR3 is TGTGCCAGCAGTTTCTGGACTAGCGGGAGTAGAAGTGAGCAGTTCTTC. As protein: CASSFWTSGSRSEQFF.